The sequence of this TCR beta chain was determined in a study of cytotoxic CD8 clonotypes in ibrutinib-treated CLL. Study findings and constraints: Private clonotypes, not public ones, expanded at ibrutinib response.

Sequenced by immunoSEQ multiplex PCR; TCRdb stores in-frame clones only, minus some. The table lists 300,000 or so clones, 67% of them singletons, with 6.3% in the top ten. Regarding this clone: Its specificity is not known.

Germline CDR1 is SGHDN and CDR2 is FVKESK. V was cut by 1 base and J by 0 bases, with 9 bases left in between. The CDR3 totals 15 residues. This sequence originates from a human donor with chronic lymphocytic leukemia. J is TRBJ1-1 and V is TRBV14, with D hard to call. The sample was PBMCs, taken after 36 months of ibrutinib treatment. CDR3 loop: CASSQVAGLNTEAFF. The CDR3 DNA sequence: TGTGCCAGCAGCCAAGTTGCCGGATTGAACACTGAAGCTTTCTTT. The whole variable domain, remainder taken from reference TRBV14 and TRBJ1-1, is EAGVTQFPSHSVIEKGQTVTLRCDPISGHDNLYWYRRVMGKEIKFLLHFVKESKQDESGMPNNRFLAERTGGTYSTLKVQPAELEDSGVYFCASSQVAGLNTEAFFGQGTRLTVV.